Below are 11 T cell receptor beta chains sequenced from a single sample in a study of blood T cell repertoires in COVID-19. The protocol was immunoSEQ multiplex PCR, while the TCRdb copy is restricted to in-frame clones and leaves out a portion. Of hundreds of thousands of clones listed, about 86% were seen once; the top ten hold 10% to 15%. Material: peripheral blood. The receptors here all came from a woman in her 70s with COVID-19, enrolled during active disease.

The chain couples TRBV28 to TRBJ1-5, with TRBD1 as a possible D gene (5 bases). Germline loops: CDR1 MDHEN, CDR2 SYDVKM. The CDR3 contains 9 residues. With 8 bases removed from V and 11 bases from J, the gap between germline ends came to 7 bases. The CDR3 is CASGGAQHF. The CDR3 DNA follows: TGTGCCAGCGGGGGGGCCCAGCATTTT.

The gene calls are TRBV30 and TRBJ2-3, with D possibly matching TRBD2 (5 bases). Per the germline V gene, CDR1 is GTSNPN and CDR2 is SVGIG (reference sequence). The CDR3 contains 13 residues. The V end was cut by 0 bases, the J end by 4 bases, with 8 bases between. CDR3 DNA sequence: TGTGCCTGGAGTGTACGAGGGCCAGATACGCAGTATTTT. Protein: CAWSVRGPDTQYF.

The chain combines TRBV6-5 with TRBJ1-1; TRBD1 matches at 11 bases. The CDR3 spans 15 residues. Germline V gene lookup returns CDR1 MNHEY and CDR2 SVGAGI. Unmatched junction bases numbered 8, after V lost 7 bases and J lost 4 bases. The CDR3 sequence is CASTLGGQGGTEAFF. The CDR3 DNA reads TGTGCCAGCACCCTGGGGGGACAGGGGGGCACTGAAGCTTTCTTT.

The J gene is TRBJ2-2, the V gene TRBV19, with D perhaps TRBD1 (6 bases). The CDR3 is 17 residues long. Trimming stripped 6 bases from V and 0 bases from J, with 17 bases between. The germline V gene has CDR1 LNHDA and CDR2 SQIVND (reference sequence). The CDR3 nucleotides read TGTGCCAGTAGCCCCTTTACAGGGACCACGAACACCGGGGAGCTGTTTTTT. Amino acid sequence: CASSPFTGTTNTGELFF.

The CDR3 spells CASSDYRGRLNEQFF. CDR3 nucleotide sequence: TGTGCCAGCAGTGACTACAGGGGGCGCTTAAATGAGCAGTTCTTC. V and J are TRBV6-4 and TRBJ2-1; 9 bases map to TRBD1. The CDR3 runs to 15 residues. CDR1 is MRHNA and CDR2 is SNTAGT in the germline V gene. The V segment lost 1 base and the J segment 7 bases; nucleotides outside the gene matches: 5.

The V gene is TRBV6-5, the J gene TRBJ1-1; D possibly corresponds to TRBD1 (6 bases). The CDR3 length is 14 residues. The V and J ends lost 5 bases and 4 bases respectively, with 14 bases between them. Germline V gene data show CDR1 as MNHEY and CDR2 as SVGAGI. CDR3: CASSLNRVGTEAFF. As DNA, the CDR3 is TGTGCCAGCAGTCTTAACAGGGTTGGCACTGAAGCTTTCTTT.

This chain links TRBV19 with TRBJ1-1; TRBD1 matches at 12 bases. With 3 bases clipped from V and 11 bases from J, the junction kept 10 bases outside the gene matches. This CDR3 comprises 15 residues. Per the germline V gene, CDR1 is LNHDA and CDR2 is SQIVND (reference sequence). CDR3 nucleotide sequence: TGTGCCAGTAGTATCGTGGGACAGGGGGCATTTGGGGCTTTCTTT. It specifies CASSIVGQGAFGAFF.

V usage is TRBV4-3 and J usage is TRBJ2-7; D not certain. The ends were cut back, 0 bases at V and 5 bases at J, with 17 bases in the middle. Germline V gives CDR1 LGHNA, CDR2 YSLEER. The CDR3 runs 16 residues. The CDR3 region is CASSQDVSRPMNEQYF. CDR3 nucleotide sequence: TGCGCCAGCAGCCAAGACGTATCCAGGCCAATGAACGAGCAGTACTTC.

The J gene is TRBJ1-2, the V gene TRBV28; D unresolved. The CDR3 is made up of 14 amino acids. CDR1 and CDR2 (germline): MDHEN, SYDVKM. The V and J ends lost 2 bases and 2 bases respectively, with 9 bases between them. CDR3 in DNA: TGTGCCAGCAGTTTAATCCGGGAAAACTATGGCTACACCTTC. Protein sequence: CASSLIRENYGYTF.

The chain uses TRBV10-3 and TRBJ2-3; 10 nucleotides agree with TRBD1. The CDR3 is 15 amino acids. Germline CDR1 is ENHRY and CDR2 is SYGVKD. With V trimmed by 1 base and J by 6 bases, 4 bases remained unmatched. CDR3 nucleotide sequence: TGTGCCATCAGTGAGTTTGGGACAGGGGTGGATACGCAGTATTTT. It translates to CAISEFGTGVDTQYF.

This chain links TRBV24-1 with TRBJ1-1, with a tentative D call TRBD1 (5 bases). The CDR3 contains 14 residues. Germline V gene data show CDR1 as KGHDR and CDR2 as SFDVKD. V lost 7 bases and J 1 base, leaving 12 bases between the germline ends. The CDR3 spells CATRGYTGNTEAFF. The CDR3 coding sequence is TGTGCCACCAGGGGCTATACAGGGAACACTGAAGCTTTCTTT.